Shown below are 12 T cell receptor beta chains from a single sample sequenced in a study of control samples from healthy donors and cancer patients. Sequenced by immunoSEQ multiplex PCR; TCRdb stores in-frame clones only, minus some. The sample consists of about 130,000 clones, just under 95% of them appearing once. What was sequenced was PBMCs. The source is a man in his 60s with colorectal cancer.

The CDR3 bases are TGTGCCAGCAGGGTTACAGGTGCCTACGAGCAGTACTTC. Translated, it gives CASRVTGAYEQYF. The V call is TRBV12-3 or TRBV12-4, the J call TRBJ2-7; D is possibly TRBD1 (5 bases). The CDR3 runs to 13 residues. V was shortened by 6 bases and J by 2 bases, with 11 bases between the two germline ends.

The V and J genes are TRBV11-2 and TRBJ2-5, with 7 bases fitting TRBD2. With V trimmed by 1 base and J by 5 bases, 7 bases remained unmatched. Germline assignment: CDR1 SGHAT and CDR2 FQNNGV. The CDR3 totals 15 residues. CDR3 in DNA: TGTGCCAGCAGCTTAGCGGGGGGAGGTCGGGAGACCCAGTACTTC. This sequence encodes CASSLAGGGRETQYF.

The CDR3 here is CASSFELGGYQETQYF. The CDR3, as DNA: TGTGCCAGCAGCTTTGAACTAGGGGGGTACCAAGAGACCCAGTACTTC. The chain links TRBV7-6 to TRBJ2-5; D possibly uses TRBD1 or TRBD2 (6 bases each). CDR1 is SGHVS, CDR2 FNYEAQ, per germline. The CDR3 runs to 16 residues. Trimming removed 3 bases from V and 0 bases from J, with 14 bases in between.

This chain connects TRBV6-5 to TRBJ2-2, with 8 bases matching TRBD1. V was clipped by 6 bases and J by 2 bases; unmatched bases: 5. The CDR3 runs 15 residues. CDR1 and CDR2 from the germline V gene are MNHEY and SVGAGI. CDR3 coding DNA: TGTGCCAGCAGACAACAGGGGGTAAACACCGGGGAGCTGTTTTTT. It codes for CASRQQGVNTGELFF.

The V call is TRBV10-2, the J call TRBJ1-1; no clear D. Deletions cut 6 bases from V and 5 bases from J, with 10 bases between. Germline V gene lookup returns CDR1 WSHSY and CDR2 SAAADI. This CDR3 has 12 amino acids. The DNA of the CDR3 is TGCGCCAGCAGGGTGGGAGAGACTGAAGCTTTCTTT. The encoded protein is CASRVGETEAFF.

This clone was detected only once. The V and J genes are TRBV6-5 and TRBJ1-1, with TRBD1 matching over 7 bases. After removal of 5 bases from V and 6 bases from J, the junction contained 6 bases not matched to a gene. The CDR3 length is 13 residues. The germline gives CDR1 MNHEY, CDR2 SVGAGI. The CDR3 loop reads CASSTGELSEAFF. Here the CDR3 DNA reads TGTGCCAGCAGTACAGGGGAACTCTCTGAAGCTTTCTTT.

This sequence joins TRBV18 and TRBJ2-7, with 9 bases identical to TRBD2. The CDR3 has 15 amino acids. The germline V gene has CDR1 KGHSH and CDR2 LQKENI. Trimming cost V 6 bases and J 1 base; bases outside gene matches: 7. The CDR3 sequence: CASSRGGGGSYEQYF. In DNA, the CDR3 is TGTGCCAGCTCCCGCGGCGGGGGGGGGTCCTACGAGCAGTACTTC.

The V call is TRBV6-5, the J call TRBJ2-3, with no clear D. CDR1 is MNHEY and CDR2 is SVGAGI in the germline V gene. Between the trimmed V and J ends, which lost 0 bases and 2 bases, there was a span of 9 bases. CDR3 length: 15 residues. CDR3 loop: CASSYSYRHTDTQYF. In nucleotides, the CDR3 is TGTGCCAGCAGTTACTCGTACAGACACACAGATACGCAGTATTTT.

CDR3 residues: CATSDFGGATNEKLFF. The CDR3, as DNA: TGTGCCACCAGTGATTTTGGGGGGGCAACTAATGAAAAACTGTTTTTT. The gene calls are TRBV24-1 and TRBJ1-4, with TRBD1 as a possible D gene (5 bases). The CDR3 extends over 16 amino acids. Germline values: CDR1 KGHDR, CDR2 SFDVKD. With 1 base removed from V and 0 bases from J, the gap between germline ends came to 8 bases.

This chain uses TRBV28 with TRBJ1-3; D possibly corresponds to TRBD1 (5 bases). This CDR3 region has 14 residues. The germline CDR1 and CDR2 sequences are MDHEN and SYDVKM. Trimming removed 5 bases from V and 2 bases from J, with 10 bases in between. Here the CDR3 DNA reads TGTGCCAGCAGTACGACAGACACTGGAAACACCATATATTTT. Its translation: CASSTTDTGNTIYF.

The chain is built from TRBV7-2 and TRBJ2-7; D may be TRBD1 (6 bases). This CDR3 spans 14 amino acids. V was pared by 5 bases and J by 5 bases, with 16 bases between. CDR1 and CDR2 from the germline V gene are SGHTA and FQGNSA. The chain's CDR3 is CASSRSGRGNEQYF. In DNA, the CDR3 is TGTGCCAGCAGCCGCTCGGGTAGGGGGAACGAGCAGTACTTC.

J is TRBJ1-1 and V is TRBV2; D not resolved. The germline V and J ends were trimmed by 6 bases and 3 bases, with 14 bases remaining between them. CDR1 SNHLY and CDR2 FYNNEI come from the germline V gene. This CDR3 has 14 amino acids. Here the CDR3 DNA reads TGTGCCAGCAGACGGTCTTTTTTTGACACTGAAGCTTTCTTT. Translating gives CASRRSFFDTEAFF. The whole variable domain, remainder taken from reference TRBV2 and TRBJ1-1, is EPEVTQTPSHQVTQMGQEVILRCVPISNHLYFYWYRQILGQKVEFLVSFYNNEISEKSEIFDDQFSVERPDGSNFTLKIRSTKLEDSAMYFCASRRSFFDTEAFFGQGTRLTVV.